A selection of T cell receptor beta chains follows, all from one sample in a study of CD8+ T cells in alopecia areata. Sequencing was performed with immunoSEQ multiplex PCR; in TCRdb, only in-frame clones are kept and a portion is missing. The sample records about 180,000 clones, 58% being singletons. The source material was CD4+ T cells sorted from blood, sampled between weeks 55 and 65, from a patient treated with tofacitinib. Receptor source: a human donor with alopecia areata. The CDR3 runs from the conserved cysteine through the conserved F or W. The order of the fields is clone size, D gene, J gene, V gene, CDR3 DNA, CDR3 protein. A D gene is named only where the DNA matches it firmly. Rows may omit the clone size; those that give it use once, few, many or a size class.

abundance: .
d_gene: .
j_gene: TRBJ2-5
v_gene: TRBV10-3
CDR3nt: TGTGCCATCAAACAAACAGGGAGCCCGTTGAAAAGGCCGGAGACCCAGTACTTC
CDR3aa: CAIKQTGSPLKRPETQYF

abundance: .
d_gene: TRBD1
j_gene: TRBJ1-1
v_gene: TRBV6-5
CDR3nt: TGTGCCAGCAGTTACTTACAGGGGGCCACTGAAGCTTTCTTT
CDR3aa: CASSYLQGATEAFF

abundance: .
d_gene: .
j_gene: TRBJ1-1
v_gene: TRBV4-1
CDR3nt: TGCGCCAGCAGCCAAGATCCAGGGAGGAACACTGAAGCTTTCTTT
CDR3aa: CASSQDPGRNTEAFF

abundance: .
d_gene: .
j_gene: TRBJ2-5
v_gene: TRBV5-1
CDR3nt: TGCGCCAGCAGCGCTGAAATTGAGACCCAGTACTTC
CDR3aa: CASSAEIETQYF

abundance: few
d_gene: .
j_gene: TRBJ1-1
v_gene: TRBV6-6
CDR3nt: TGTGCCACCTCGCCCGTGAACACTGAAGCTTTCTTT
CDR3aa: CATSPVNTEAFF

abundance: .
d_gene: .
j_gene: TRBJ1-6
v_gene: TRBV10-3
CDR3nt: TGTGCCACCCGCCCCCAGGGGCCCGATTCACCCCTCCACTTT
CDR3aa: CATRPQGPDSPLHF

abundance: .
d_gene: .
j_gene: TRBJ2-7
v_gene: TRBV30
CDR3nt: TGTGCCTGGAGTGGGGCCCCCTACGAGCAGTACTTC
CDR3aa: CAWSGAPYEQYF

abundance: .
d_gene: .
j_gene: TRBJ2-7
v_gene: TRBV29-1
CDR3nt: TGCAGCGTTGTTCGCGGACAGTCCTACGAGCAGTACTTC
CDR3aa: CSVVRGQSYEQYF

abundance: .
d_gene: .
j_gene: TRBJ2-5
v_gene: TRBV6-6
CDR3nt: TGTGCCAGCAGTTACGGCGGGGAGACCCAGTACTTC
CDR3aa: CASSYGGETQYF

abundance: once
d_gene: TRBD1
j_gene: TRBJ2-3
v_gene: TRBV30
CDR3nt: TGTGCCCGCCTACAGGGGCCCGGCACAGATACGCAGTATTTT
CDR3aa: CARLQGPGTDTQYF

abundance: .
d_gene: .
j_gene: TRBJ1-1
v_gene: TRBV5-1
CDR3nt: TGCGCCAGCAGCTTGGAAGGGGAGGGTAAAGCTTTCTTT
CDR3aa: CASSLEGEGKAFF

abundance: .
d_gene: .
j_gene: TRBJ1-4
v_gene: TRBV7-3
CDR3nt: TGTGCCAGCAGCCCCCGGGGCGGAGAAAAACTGTTTTTT
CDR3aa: CASSPRGGEKLFF

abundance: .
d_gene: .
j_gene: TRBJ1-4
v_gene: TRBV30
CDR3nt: TGTGCCTGGAGTGTGGGTACGACAAGTAATGAAAAACTGTTTTTT
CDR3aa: CAWSVGTTSNEKLFF

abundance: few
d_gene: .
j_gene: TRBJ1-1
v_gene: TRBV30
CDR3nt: TGTGCCTGGACAGGCGACGGCATCAACACTGAAGCTTTCTTT
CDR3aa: CAWTGDGINTEAFF

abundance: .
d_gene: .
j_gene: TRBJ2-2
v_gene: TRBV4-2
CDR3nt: TGTGCCAGCAGCCATCACAGGGTAAACACCGGGGAGCTGTTTTTT
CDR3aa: CASSHHRVNTGELFF

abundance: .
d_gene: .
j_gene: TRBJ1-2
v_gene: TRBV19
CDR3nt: TGTGCCAGTAGCCCTGATAAGGATGGCTACACCTTC
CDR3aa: CASSPDKDGYTF

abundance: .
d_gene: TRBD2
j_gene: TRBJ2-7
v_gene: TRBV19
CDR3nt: TGTGCCAGTAGTATCACTAGCGGGGGGAGTGAGCAGTACTTC
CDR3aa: CASSITSGGSEQYF

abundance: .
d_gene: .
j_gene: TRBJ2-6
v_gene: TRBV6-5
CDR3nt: TGTGCCAGCAGTTCCCTCCGTTCTGGGGCCAACGTCCTGACTTTC
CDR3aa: CASSSLRSGANVLTF

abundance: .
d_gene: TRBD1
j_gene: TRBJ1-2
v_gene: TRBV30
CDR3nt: TGTGCCTGGAGGGGACAGGGTGGGGGCTACACCTTC
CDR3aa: CAWRGQGGGYTF

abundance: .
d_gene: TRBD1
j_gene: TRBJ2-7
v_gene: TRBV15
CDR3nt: TGTGCCACCAGCTCCGGGACAGAGAAATCGCAGTACTTC
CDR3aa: CATSSGTEKSQYF

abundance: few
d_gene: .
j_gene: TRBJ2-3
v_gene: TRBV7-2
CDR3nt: TGTGCCAGCACCGGACTTCTCACAGATACGCAGTATTTT
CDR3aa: CASTGLLTDTQYF

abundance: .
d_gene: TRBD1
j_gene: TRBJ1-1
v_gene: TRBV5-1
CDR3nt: TGCGCCAGCAGAGGACAGGGGGCGACAATGGGCACTGAAGCTTTCTTT
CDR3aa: CASRGQGATMGTEAFF

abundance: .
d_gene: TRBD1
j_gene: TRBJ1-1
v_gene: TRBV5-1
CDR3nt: TGCGCCAGCAGCCAGGACAGGGATGTTCCTGAAGCTTTCTTT
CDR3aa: CASSQDRDVPEAFF

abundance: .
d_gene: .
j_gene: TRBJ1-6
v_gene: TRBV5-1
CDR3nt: TGCGCCAGCAGCTTGGATGGACAGAGAAATTCACCCCTCCACTTT
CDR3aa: CASSLDGQRNSPLHF

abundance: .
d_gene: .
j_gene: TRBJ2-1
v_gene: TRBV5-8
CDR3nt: TGTGCCAGCAGCTTGGAAAGGCTTTGGCAGTTCTTC
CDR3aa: CASSLERLWQFF

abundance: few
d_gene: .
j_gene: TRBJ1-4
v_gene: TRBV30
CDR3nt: TGTGCCTGGAGTGTAGGGACCTATGAAAAACTGTTTTTT
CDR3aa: CAWSVGTYEKLFF